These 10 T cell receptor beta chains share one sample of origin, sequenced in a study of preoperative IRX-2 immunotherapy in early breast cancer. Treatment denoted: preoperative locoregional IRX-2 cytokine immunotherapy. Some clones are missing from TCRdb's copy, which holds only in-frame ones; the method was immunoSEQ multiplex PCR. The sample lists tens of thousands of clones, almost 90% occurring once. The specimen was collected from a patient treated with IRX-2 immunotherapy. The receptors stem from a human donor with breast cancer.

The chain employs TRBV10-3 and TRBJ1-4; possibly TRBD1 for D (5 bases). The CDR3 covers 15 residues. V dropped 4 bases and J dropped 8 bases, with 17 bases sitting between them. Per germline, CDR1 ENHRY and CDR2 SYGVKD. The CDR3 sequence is CAISGDQGGREKLFF. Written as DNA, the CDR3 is TGTGCCATCAGTGGGGACCAGGGTGGGAGAGAAAAACTGTTTTTT.

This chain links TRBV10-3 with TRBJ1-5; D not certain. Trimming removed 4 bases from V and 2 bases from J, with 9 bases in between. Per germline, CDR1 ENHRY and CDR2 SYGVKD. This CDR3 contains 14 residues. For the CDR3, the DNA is TGTGCCATCAGTGGCCAGCAGGGCAATCAGCCCCAGCATTTT. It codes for CAISGQQGNQPQHF.

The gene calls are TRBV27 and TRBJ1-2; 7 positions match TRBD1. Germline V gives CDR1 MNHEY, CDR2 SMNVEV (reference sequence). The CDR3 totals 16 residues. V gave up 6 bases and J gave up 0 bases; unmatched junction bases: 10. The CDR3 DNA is TGTGCCAGCAGCACCCGGACAGGCCAGGCTAACTATGGCTACACCTTC. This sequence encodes CASSTRTGQANYGYTF.

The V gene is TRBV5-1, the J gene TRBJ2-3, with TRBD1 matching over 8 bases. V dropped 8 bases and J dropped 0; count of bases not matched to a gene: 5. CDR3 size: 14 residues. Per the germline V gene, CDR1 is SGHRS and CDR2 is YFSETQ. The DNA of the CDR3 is TGCGCCAGTAACCAGGGGGCTAGCACAGATACGCAGTATTTT. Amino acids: CASNQGASTDTQYF.

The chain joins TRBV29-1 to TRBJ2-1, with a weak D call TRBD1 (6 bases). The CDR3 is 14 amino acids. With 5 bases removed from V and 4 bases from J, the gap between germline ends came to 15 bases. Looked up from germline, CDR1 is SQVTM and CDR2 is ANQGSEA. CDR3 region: CSVNREAVYNEQFF. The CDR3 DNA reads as TGCAGCGTTAACAGGGAAGCGGTTTACAATGAGCAGTTCTTC.

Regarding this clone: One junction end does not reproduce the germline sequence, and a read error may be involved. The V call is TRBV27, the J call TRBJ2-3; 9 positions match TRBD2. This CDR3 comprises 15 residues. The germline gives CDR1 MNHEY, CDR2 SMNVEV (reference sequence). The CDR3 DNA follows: TGTGTCAGCCAACGGCTAGCGGGAAGCACAGATACGCAGTATTTT. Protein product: CVSQRLAGSTDTQYF.

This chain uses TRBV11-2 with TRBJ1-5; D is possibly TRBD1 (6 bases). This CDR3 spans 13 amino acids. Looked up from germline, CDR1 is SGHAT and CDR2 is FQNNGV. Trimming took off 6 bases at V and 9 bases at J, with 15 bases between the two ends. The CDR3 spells CASRRGGRVPQHF. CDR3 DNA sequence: TGTGCCAGCAGACGGGGGGGCAGGGTGCCCCAGCATTTT.

CDR3 DNA sequence: TGTGCCAGCAGTGCACTCATTGGCTACACCTTC. It yields the protein CASSALIGYTF. This chain connects TRBV2 to TRBJ1-2; no reliable D call. Trimming stripped 4 bases from V and 7 bases from J, with 7 bases between. In germline, CDR1 is SNHLY, CDR2 FYNNEI. The CDR3 extends over 11 amino acids. Complete variable domain (other parts from reference TRBV2 and TRBJ1-2): EPEVTQTPSHQVTQMGQEVILRCVPISNHLYFYWYRQILGQKVEFLVSFYNNEISEKSEIFDDQFSVERPDGSNFTLKIRSTKLEDSAMYFCASSALIGYTFGSGTRLTVV.

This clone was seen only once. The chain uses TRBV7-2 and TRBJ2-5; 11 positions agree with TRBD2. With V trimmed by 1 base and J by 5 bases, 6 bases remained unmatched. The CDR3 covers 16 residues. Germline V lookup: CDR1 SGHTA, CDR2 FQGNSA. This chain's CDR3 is CASSLELAGARETQYF. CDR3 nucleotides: TGTGCCAGCAGCTTAGAACTAGCGGGGGCCCGGGAGACCCAGTACTTC. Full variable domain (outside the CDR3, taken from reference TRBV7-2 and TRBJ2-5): GAGVSQSPSNKVTEKGKDVELRCDPISGHTALYWYRQSLGQGLEFLIYFQGNSAPDKSGLPSDRFSAERTGGSVSTLTIQRTQQEDSAVYLCASSLELAGARETQYFGPGTRLLVL.

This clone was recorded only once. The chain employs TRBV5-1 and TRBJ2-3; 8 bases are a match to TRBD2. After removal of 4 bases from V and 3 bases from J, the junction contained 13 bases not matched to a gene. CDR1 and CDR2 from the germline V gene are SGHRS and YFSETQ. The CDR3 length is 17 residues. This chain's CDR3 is CASSALRDSGGTDTQYF. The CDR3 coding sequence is TGCGCCAGCAGCGCCCTAAGAGACAGCGGGGGAACAGATACGCAGTATTTT.